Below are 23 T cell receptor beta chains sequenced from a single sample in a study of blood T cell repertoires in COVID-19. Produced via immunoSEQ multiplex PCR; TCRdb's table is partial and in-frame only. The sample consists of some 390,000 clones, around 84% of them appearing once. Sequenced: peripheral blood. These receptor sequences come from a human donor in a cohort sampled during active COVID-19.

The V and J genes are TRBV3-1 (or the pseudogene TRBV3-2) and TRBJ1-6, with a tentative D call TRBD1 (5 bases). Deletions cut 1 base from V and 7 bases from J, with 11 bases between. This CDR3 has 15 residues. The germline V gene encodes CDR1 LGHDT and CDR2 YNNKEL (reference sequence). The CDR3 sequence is CASSQGGVENSPLHF. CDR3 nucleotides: TGTGCCAGCAGCCAAGGGGGGGTAGAGAATTCACCCCTCCACTTT.

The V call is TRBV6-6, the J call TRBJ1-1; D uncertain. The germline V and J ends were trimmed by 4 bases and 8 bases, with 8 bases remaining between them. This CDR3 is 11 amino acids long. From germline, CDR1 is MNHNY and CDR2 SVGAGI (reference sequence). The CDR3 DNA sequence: TGTGCCAGCAGTTCCGTCCAGGAAGCTTTCTTT. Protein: CASSSVQEAFF.

The CDR3 protein is CAISESGTANEKLFF. Written as DNA, the CDR3 is TGTGCCATCAGTGAGTCCGGGACAGCTAATGAAAAACTGTTTTTT. The chain joins TRBV10-3 to TRBJ1-4; 7 bases map to TRBD1. This CDR3 has 15 residues. Trimming at V came to 0 bases and at J to 3 bases, leaving 1 base not matched to a gene. Germline assignment: CDR1 ENHRY and CDR2 SYGVKD.

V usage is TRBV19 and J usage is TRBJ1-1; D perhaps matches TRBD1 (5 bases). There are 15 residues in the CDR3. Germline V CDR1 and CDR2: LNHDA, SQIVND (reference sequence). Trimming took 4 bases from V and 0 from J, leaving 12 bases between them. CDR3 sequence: CASSRGQGVNTEAFF. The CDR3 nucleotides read TGTGCCAGTAGTAGGGGCCAGGGTGTGAACACTGAAGCTTTCTTT.

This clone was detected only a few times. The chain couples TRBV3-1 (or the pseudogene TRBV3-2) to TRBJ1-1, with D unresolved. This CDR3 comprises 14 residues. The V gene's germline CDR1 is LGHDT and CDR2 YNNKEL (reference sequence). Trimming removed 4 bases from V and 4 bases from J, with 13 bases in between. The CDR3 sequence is CASSPLGEGTEAFF. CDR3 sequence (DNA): TGTGCCAGCAGCCCCCTGGGCGAAGGCACTGAAGCTTTCTTT.

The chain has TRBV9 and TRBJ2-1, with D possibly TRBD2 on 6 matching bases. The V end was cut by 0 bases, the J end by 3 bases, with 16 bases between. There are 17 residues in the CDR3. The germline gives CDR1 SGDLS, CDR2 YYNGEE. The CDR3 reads CASSVVQHDGGYNEQFF. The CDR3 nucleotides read TGTGCCAGCAGCGTAGTGCAACACGACGGGGGCTACAATGAGCAGTTCTTC.

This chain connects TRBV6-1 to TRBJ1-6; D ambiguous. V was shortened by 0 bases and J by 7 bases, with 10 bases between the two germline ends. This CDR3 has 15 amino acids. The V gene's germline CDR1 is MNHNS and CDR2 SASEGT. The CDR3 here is CASSEARSGNSPLHF. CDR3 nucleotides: TGTGCCAGCAGTGAAGCCCGGTCGGGGAATTCACCCCTCCACTTT.

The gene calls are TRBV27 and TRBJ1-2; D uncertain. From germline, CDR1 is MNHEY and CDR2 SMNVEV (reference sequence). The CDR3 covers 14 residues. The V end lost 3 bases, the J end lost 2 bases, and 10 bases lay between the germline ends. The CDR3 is CASSFSTTNYGYTF. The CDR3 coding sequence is TGTGCCAGCAGTTTCTCAACAACAAACTATGGCTACACCTTC.

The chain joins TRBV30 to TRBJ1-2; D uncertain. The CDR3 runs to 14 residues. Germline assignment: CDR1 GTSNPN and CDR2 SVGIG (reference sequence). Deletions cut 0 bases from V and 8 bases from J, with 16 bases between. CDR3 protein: CAWSVSSFLTGYTF. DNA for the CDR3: TGTGCCTGGAGTGTATCCAGTTTTTTAACCGGCTACACCTTC.

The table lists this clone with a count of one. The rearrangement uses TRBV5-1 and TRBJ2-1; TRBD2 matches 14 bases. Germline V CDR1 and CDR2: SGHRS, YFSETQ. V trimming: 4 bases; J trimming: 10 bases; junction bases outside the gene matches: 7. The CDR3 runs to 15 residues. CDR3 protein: CASSPGTSGGPEQFF. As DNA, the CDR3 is TGCGCCAGCAGCCCCGGGACTAGCGGGGGCCCCGAGCAGTTCTTC. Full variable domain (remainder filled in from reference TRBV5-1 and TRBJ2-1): KAGVTQTPRYLIKTRGQQVTLSCSPISGHRSVSWYQQTPGQGLQFLFEYFSETQRNKGNFPGRFSGRQFSNSRSEMNVSTLELGDSALYLCASSPGTSGGPEQFFGPGTRLTVL.

The CDR3 sequence is CASSQDRSGELFF. CDR3 nucleotides: TGTGCCAGCAGCCAAGATCGGAGCGGGGAGCTGTTTTTT. This chain joins TRBV14 and TRBJ2-2; D is ambiguous. From germline, CDR1 is SGHDN and CDR2 FVKESK. The CDR3 sequence is 13 residues long. The germline V and J ends were trimmed by 0 bases and 7 bases, with 6 bases remaining between them.

CDR3 nucleotide sequence: TGCGCCAGCAGTCTCTTGCCCTCCTTTGACAGGAATGTTCCTGTCTCTGGAAACACCATATATTTT. It codes for CASSLLPSFDRNVPVSGNTIYF. The rearrangement joins TRBV5-1 to TRBJ1-3; maybe TRBD1 (6 bases). CDR3 size: 22 residues. Germline-derived CDR1 and CDR2 are SGHRS and YFSETQ. Trimming took off 5 bases at V and 0 bases at J, with 33 bases between the two ends.

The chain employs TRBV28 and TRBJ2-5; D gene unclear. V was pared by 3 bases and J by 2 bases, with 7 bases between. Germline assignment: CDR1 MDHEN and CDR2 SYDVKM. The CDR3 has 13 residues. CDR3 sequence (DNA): TGTGCCAGCAGTTTTGTCCTACAAGAGACCCAGTACTTC. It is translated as CASSFVLQETQYF.

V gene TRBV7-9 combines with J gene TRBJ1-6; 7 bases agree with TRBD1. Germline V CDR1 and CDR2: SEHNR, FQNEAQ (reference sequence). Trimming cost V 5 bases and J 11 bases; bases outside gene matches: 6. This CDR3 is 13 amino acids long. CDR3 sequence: CASSNPGQPPLHF. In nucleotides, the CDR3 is TGTGCCAGCAGCAACCCGGGACAGCCACCCCTCCACTTT.

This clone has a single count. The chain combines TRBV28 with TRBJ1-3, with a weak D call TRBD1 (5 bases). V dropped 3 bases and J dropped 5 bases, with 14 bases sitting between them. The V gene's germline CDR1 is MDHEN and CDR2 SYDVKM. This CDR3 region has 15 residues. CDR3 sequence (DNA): TGTGCCAGCAGTTTTATCCAGCAGGGCCGAAACACCATATATTTT. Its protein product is CASSFIQQGRNTIYF.

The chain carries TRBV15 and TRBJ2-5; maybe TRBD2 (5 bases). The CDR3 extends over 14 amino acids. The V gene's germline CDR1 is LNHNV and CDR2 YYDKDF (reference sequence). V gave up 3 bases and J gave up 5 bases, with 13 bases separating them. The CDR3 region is CATSSPGWRETQYF. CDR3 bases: TGTGCCACCAGCAGTCCGGGATGGAGGGAGACCCAGTACTTC.

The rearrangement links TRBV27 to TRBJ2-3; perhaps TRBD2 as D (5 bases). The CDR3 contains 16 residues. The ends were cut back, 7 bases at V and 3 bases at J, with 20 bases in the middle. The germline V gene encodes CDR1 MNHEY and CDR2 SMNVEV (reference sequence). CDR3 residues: CASIPPGGLATDTQYF. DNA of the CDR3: TGTGCCAGCATTCCCCCTGGAGGCCTAGCAACAGATACGCAGTATTTT.

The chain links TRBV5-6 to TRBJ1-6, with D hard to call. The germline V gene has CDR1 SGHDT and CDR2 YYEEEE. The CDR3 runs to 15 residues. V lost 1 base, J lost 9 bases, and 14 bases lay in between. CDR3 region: CASSLTSFRGSPLHF. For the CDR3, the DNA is TGTGCCAGCAGCTTGACGTCTTTCCGGGGTTCACCCCTCCACTTT.

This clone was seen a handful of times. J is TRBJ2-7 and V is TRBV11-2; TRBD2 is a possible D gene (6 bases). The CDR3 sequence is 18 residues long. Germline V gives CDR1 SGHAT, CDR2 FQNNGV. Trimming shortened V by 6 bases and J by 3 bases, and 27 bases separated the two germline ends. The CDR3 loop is CASRYSGLFSRGDYEQYF. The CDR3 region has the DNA TGTGCCAGCAGATATAGCGGACTCTTTTCTAGGGGTGACTACGAGCAGTACTTC.

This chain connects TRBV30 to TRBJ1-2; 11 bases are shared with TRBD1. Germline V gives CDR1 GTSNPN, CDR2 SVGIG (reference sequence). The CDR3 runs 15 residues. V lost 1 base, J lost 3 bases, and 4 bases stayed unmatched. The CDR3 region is CAWSGDRGAHYGYTF. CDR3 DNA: TGTGCCTGGAGTGGGGACAGGGGGGCGCACTATGGCTACACCTTC.

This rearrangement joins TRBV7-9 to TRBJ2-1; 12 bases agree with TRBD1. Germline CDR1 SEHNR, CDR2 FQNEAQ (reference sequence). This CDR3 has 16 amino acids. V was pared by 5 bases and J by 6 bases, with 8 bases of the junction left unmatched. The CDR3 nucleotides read TGTGCCAGCAGCCCCCGGGACAGGGGGCGGATCAATGAGCAGTTCTTC. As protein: CASSPRDRGRINEQFF.

The CDR3 sequence: CASSLGLGHTDTQYF. In nucleotides, the CDR3 is TGTGCCAGCAGTTTAGGGCTGGGACACACAGATACGCAGTATTTT. The V call is TRBV27, the J call TRBJ2-3, with a tentative D call TRBD1 (6 bases). The germline CDR1 and CDR2 sequences are MNHEY and SMNVEV (reference sequence). The CDR3 has 15 residues. V was cut by 2 bases and J by 2 bases, with 11 bases left in between.

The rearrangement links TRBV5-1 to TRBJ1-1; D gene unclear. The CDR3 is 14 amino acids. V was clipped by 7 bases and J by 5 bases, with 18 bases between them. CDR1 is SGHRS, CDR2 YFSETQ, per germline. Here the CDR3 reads CASPEGHWRTEAFF. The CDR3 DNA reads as TGCGCCAGCCCGGAGGGCCACTGGAGGACTGAAGCTTTCTTT.